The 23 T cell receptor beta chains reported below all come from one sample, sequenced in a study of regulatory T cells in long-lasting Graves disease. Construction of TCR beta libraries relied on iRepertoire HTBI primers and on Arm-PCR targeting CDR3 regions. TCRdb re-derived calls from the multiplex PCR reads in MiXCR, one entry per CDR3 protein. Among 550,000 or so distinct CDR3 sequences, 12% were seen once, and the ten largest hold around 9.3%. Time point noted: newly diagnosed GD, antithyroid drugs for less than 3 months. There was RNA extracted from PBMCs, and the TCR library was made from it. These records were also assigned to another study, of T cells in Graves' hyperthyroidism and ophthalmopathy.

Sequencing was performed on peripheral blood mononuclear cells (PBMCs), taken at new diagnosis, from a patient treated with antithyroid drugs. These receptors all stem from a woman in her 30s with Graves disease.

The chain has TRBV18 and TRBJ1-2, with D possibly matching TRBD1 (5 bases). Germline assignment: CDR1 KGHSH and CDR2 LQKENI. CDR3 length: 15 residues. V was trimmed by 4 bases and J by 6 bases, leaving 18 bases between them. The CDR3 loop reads CASSQETGTTNGYTF. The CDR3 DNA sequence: TGTGCCAGCTCACAAGAAACAGGAACGACGAATGGCTACACCTTC.

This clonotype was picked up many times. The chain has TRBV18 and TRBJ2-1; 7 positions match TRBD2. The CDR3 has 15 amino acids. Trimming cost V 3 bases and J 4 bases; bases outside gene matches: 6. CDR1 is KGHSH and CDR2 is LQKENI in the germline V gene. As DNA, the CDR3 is TGTGCCAGCTCACCTATGGCTAGCGGTTACAATGAGCAGTTCTTC. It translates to CASSPMASGYNEQFF.

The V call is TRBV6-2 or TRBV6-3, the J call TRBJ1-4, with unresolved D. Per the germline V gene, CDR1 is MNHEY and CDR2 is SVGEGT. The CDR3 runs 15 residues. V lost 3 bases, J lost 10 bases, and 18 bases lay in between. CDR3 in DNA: TGTGCCAGCAGTTATTCTCGGCAGCCTTGGAGAAAACTGTTTTTT. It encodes CASSYSRQPWRKLFF.

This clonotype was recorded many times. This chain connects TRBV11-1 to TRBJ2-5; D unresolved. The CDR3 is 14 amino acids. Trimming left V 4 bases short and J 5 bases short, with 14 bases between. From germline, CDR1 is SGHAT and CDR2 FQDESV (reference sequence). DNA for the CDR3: TGTGCCAGCAGCTCCGGAAGCTGGTACGAGACCCAGTACTTC. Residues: CASSSGSWYETQYF.

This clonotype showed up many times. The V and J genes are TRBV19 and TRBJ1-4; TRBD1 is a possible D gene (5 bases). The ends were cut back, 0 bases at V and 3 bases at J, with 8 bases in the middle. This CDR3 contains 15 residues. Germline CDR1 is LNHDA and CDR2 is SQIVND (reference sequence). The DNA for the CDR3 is TGTGCCAGTAGTATAGATCGGGGCCCTAATGAAAAACTGTTTTTT. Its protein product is CASSIDRGPNEKLFF.

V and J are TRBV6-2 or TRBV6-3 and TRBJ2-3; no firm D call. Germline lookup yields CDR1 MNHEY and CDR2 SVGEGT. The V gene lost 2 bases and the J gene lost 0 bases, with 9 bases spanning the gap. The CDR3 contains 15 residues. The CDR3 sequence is CASSYGAESTDTQYF. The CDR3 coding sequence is TGTGCCAGCAGTTACGGAGCAGAAAGCACAGATACGCAGTATTTT.

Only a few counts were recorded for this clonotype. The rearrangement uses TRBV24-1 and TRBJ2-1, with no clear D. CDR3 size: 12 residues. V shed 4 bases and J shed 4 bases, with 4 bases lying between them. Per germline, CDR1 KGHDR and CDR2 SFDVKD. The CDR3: CATSEQYNEQFF. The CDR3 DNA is TGTGCCACCAGTGAGCAGTACAATGAGCAGTTCTTC.

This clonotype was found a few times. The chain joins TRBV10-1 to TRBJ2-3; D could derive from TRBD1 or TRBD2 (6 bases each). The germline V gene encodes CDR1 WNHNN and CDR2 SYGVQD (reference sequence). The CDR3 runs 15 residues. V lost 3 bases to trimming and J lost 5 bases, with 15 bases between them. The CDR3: CASSDPGAVGDTQYF. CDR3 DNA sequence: TGCGCCAGCAGTGATCCGGGGGCAGTCGGAGATACGCAGTATTTT.

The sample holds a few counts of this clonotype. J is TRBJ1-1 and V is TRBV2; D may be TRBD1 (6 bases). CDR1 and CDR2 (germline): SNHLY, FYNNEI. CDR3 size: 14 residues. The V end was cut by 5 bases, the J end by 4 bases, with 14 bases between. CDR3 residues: CASSSRGRSTEAFF. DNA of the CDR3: TGTGCCAGCAGTTCCAGGGGAAGGAGCACTGAAGCTTTCTTT.

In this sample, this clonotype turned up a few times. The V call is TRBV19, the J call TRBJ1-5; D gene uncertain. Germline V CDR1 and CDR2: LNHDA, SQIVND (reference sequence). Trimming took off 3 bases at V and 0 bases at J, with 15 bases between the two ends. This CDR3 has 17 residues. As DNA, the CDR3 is TGTGCCAGTAGTATTTTTTCCGGCCAGAATAGCAATCAGCCCCAGCATTTT. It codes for CASSIFSGQNSNQPQHF.

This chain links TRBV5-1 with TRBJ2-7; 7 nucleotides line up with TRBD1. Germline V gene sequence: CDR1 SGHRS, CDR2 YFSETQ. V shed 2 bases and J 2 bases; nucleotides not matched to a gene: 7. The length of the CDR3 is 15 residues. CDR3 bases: TGCGCCAGCAGCTTACAGGGGCTCCCTACCTACGAGCAGTACTTC. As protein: CASSLQGLPTYEQYF.

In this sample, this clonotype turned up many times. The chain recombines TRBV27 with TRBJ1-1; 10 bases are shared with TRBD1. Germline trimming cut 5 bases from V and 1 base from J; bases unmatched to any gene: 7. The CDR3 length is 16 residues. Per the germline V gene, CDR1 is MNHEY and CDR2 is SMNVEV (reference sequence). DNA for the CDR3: TGTGCCAGCAGTAGAACCTGGGACAGGGGGAACACTGAAGCTTTCTTT. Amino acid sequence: CASSRTWDRGNTEAFF.

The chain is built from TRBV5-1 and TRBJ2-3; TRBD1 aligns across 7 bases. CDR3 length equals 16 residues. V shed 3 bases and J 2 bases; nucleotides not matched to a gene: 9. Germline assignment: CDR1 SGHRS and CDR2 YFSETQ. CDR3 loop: CASSSRTGLNTDTQYF. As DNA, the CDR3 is TGCGCCAGCAGCTCGCGGACAGGACTTAACACAGATACGCAGTATTTT.

The CDR3 DNA reads as TGTGCCAGCAGCCGCACACCGGGACAGGGACCTAGCGGGGCAACTAATGAGCAGTTCTTC. Amino acids: CASSRTPGQGPSGATNEQFF. This chain links TRBV10-3 with TRBJ2-5, with D possibly being TRBD1 or TRBD2 (9 bases each). The DNA matches TRBJ2-1 better at its end, which makes the J call doubtful. The germline V gene has CDR1 ENHRY and CDR2 SYGVKD. This CDR3 contains 20 residues.

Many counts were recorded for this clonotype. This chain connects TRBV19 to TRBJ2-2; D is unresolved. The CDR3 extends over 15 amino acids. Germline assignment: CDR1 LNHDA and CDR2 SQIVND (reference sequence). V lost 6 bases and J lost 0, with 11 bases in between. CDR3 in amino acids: CASSVWQPNTGELFF. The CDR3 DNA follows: TGTGCCAGTAGCGTATGGCAGCCGAACACCGGGGAGCTGTTTTTT.

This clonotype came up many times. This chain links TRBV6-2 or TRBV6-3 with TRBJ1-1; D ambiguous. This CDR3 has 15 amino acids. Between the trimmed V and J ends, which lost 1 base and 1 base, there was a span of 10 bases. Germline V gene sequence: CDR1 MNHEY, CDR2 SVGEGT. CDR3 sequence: CASSYFGPRNTEAFF. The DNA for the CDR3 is TGTGCCAGCAGTTACTTCGGCCCCAGGAACACTGAAGCTTTCTTT.

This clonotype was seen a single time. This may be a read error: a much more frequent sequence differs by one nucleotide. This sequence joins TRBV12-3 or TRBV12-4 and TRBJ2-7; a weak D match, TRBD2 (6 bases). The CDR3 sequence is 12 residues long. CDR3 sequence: CGSREENYEQYF. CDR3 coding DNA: TGTGGCAGCAGGGAGGAAAATTACGAGCAGTACTTC.

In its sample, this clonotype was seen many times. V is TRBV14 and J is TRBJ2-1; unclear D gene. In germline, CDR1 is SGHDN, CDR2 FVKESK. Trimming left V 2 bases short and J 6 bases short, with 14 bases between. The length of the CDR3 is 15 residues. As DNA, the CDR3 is TGTGCCAGCAGCCAACCCCGCCTACTCGGCAATGAGCAGTTCTTC. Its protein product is CASSQPRLLGNEQFF.

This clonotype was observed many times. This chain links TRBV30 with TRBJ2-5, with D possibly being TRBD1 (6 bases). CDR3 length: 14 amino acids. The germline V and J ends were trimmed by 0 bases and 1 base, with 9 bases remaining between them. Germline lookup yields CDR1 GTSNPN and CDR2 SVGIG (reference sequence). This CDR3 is CAWSVLDSQETQYF. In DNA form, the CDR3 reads TGTGCCTGGAGTGTACTGGACAGCCAAGAGACCCAGTACTTC.

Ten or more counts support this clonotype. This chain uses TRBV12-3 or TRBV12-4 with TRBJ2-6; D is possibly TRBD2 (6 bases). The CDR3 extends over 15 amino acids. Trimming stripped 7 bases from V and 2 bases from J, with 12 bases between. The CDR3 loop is CASTFGGAGANVLTF. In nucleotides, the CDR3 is TGTGCCAGCACCTTTGGAGGGGCTGGGGCCAACGTCCTGACTTTC.

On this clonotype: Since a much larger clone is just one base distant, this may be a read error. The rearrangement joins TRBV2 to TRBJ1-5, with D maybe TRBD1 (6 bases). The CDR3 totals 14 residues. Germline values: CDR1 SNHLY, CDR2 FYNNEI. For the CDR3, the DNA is TGTGCCGGCAGTGACGGGCCCCAGGGGCAGCCCCAGCATTTT. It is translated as CAGSDGPQGQPQHF.

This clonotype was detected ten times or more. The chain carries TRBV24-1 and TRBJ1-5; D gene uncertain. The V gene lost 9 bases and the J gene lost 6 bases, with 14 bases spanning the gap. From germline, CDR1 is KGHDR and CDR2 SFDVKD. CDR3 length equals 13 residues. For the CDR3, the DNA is TGTGCCACCCGAGGAGGAGGGAGTCAGCCCCAGCATTTT. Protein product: CATRGGGSQPQHF.

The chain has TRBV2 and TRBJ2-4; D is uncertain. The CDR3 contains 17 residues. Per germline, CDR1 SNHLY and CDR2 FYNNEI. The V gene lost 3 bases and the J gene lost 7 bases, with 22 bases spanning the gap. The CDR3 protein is CASSDRLVSEMRNIQYF. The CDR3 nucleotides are TGTGCCAGCAGTGATAGGCTAGTGAGTGAAATGAGGAACATTCAGTACTTC.